This section outlines one T cell receptor (beta chain) sequence together with its context. The CDR3 runs 11 residues. V lost 10 bases and J lost 6, with 12 bases in between. The germline CDR1 and CDR2 sequences are MNHEY and SVGAGI. Libraries were prepared by immunoSEQ multiplex PCR; TCRdb keeps only in-frame clonotypes and omits some of them. The sample holds about 650,000 clones, roughly 95% seen once. This specimen belongs to a study of shared clonotypes between healthy human individuals. Positively selected for CCR7, the CD45RO-negative cells used as naive CD8 cells excluded terminally differentiated effector memory CD45RA+ cells.

This rearrangement joins TRBV6-5 to TRBJ1-2; D uncertain. Source material: naive CD8+ T cells sorted from blood. The source of this sequence is a woman aged 30 to 39 in good health. The chain's CDR3 is CATNTANGYTF. Here the CDR3 DNA reads TGTGCCACCAACACAGCAAATGGCTACACCTTC.